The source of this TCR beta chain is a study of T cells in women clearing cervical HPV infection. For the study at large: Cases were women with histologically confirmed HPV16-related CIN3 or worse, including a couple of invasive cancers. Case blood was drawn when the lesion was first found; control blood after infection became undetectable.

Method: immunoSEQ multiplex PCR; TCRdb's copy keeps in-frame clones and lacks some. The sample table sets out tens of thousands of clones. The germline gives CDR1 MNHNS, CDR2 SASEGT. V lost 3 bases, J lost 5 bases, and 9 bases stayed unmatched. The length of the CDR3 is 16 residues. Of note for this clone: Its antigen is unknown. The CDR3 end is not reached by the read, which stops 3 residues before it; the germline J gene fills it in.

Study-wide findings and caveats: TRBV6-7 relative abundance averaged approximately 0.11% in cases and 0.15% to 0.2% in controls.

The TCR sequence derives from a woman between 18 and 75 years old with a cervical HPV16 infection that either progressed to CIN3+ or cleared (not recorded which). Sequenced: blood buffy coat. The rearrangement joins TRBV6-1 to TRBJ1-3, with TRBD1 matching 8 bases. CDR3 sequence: CASSEVTGAIRNTIYF. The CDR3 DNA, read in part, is TGTGCCAGCAGTGAGGTGACAGGGGCAATTAGAAACACC.